What follows are 32 T cell receptor beta chains derived from one specimen sequenced in a study of T cells in Graves' hyperthyroidism and ophthalmopathy. Regions amplified from RNA transcripts were the TCR beta CDR3 regions. When the TCR CDR3 underwent first-round RT-PCR, the HTBI primer set was used. MiXCR, run by TCRdb on the multiplex PCR reads, gives a single entry per CDR3 protein. The profile shows about 130,000 distinct CDR3 sequences, approximately 20% of them singletons. Material for sequencing was blood. These receptors originate from a woman in her 50s with Graves' hyperthyroidism that later progressed to Graves' ophthalmopathy.

This clonotype has just a few counts. The rearrangement uses TRBV30 and TRBJ2-3, with TRBD2 as a possible D gene (6 bases). CDR3 length equals 15 residues. V lost 1 base to trimming and J lost 3 bases, with 14 bases between them. Germline assignment: CDR1 GTSNPN and CDR2 SVGIG (reference sequence). The CDR3 bases are TGTGCCTGGAGTGCTAAAGGGGCGGGGACAGATACGCAGTATTTT. Amino acid sequence: CAWSAKGAGTDTQYF.

This clonotype was found many times. The rearrangement uses TRBV12-3 or TRBV12-4 and TRBJ2-7; 10 bases line up with TRBD1. The CDR3 extends over 14 amino acids. J was trimmed by 5 bases and V by 6 bases; bases with no gene match: 7. The CDR3 DNA sequence: TGTGCCAGCAGCCGGACAGGGGGAAGGAACGAGCAGTACTTC. Translated, it gives CASSRTGGRNEQYF.

J is TRBJ2-3 and V is TRBV4-1; D not resolved. The CDR3 has 13 amino acids. Trimming removed 3 bases at V and 3 bases at J, with 7 bases between. The germline V gene encodes CDR1 MGHRA and CDR2 YSYEKL. CDR3 in DNA: TGCGCCAGCAGCCATCCGGATACAGATACGCAGTATTTT. Translating gives CASSHPDTDTQYF.

This chain joins TRBV19 and TRBJ1-5; 7 positions match TRBD1. The V gene's germline CDR1 is LNHDA and CDR2 SQIVND (reference sequence). The CDR3 is made up of 13 amino acids. Trimming cost V 7 bases and J 5 bases; bases outside gene matches: 5. The CDR3 sequence is CASKDREHQPQHF. The CDR3 DNA follows: TGTGCCAGTAAAGACAGGGAGCATCAGCCCCAGCATTTT.

At least ten counts were recorded for this clonotype. The chain is built from TRBV20-1 and TRBJ2-1; 12 positions match TRBD2. This CDR3 is 15 amino acids long. J lost 9 bases, V lost 5 bases, and 11 bases had no gene match. The germline V gene has CDR1 DFQATT and CDR2 SNEGSKA (reference sequence). In DNA form, the CDR3 reads TGCAGTGCTCCCAACCTAGCGGGAGGGCCGGGTGAGCAGTTCTTC. This gives the protein CSAPNLAGGPGEQFF.

There are a few counts of this clonotype. The V and J genes are TRBV9 and TRBJ2-2, with TRBD2 matching over 8 bases. The germline V gene has CDR1 SGDLS and CDR2 YYNGEE. The CDR3 runs 15 residues. V shed 0 bases, J shed 4 bases, and the junction held 2 bases outside the gene matches. CDR3 in amino acids: CASSVASGPTGELFF. CDR3 nucleotide sequence: TGTGCCAGCAGCGTAGCTAGCGGGCCCACCGGGGAGCTGTTTTTT.

This clonotype has ten or more counts. This chain uses TRBV28 with TRBJ2-7, with 8 positions matching TRBD1. Germline CDR1 MDHEN, CDR2 SYDVKM. After removal of 10 bases from V and 3 bases from J, the junction contained 11 bases not matched to a gene. The CDR3 loop spans 14 amino acids. CDR3: CAIATGAVGYEQYF. The CDR3 nucleotides read TGTGCCATCGCGACAGGGGCAGTTGGCTACGAGCAGTACTTC.

In this sample, this clonotype turned up a few times. The rearrangement uses TRBV5-1 and TRBJ1-3, with unresolved D. CDR3 size: 15 residues. V lost 0 bases and J 0 bases, leaving 7 bases between the germline ends. From germline, CDR1 is SGHRS and CDR2 YFSETQ. The CDR3 sequence is CASSLDGNSGNTIYF. The CDR3 DNA reads TGCGCCAGCAGCTTGGACGGCAACTCTGGAAACACCATATATTTT.

This clonotype was picked up many times. This chain connects TRBV3-1 to TRBJ1-1, with 8 positions matching TRBD1. The germline gives CDR1 LGHDT, CDR2 YNNKEL (reference sequence). CDR3 length: 15 amino acids. With 4 bases clipped from V and 12 bases from J, the junction kept 16 bases outside the gene matches. In DNA form, the CDR3 reads TGTGCCAGCAGCCCAAGAGGCGGACAGGGCAGGGGGACTTTCTTT. The encoded protein is CASSPRGGQGRGTFF. Complete variable domain (other parts from reference TRBV3-1 and TRBJ1-1): DTAVSQTPKYLVTQMGNDKSIKCEQNLGHDTMYWYKQDSKKFLKIMFSYNNKELIINETVPNRFSPKSPDKAHLNLHINSLELGDSAVYFCASSPRGGQGRGTFFGQGTRLTVV.

This clonotype was counted at least ten times. The V gene is TRBV20-1, the J gene TRBJ2-7; D is undetermined. The CDR3 length is 11 residues. Germline CDR1 is DFQATT and CDR2 is SNEGSKA (reference sequence). CDR3: CRGQTGYEQYF. Written as DNA, the CDR3 is TGCAGAGGTCAAACTGGGTACGAGCAGTACTTC.

The J gene is TRBJ2-7, the V gene TRBV18, with 7 bases lining up with TRBD2. CDR1 is KGHSH, CDR2 LQKENI, per germline. Germline trimming cut 6 bases from V and 3 bases from J; bases unmatched to any gene: 8. The CDR3 consists of 14 residues. CDR3 amino acids: CASSTSRTSYEQYF. DNA for the CDR3: TGTGCCAGCTCGACCAGTAGGACTAGCTACGAGCAGTACTTC.

The V call is TRBV6-2 or TRBV6-3, the J call TRBJ2-7; 8 bases align to TRBD2. Germline CDR1 MNHEY, CDR2 SVGEGT. The CDR3 has 15 amino acids. The J segment lost 3 bases and the V segment lost 6 bases, leaving 10 bases of the junction unmatched. This CDR3 reads CASRKLSGSDYEQYF. The CDR3 coding sequence is TGTGCCAGCAGAAAACTCAGCGGGAGTGACTACGAGCAGTACTTC.

This clonotype came up many times. The chain links TRBV7-8 to TRBJ1-5, with 7 bases identical to TRBD1. Trimming removed 5 bases from V and 6 bases from J; junction bases left unmatched: 4. From germline, CDR1 is SGHVS and CDR2 FQNEAQ. The CDR3 is 13 residues long. CDR3 in DNA: TGTGCCAGCAGCCCAGACAGGGTTCAGCCCCAGCATTTT. The encoded protein is CASSPDRVQPQHF. Full variable domain (rest looked up from reference TRBV7-8 and TRBJ1-5): GAGVSQSPRYKVAKRGQDVALRCDPISGHVSLFWYQQALGQGPEFLTYFQNEAQLDKSGLPSDRFFAERPEGSVSTLKIQRTQQEDSAVYLCASSPDRVQPQHFGDGTRLSIL.

The V and J genes are TRBV6-2 or TRBV6-3 and TRBJ1-1, with 8 bases fitting TRBD1. The germline CDR1 and CDR2 sequences are MNHEY and SVGEGT. Trimming removed 5 bases from V and 5 bases from J; junction bases left unmatched: 7. There are 14 residues in the CDR3. CDR3 DNA sequence: TGTGCCAGCAGTGCGACAGGGGAAGGAACTGAAGCTTTCTTT. Its protein product is CASSATGEGTEAFF.

CDR3 protein: CANSRGHLNQPQHF. In DNA, the CDR3 is TGTGCCAACAGCCGAGGACACCTTAATCAGCCCCAGCATTTT. The rearrangement links TRBV12-3 or TRBV12-4 to TRBJ1-5; D may be TRBD1 (5 bases). CDR3 length equals 14 residues. V dropped 10 bases and J dropped 4 bases, with 17 bases sitting between them.

A few counts support this clonotype. The chain employs TRBV5-1 and TRBJ2-7, with D perhaps given as TRBD1 or TRBD2 (5 bases each). Trimming pared 0 bases from V and 4 bases from J, leaving 14 bases between. Looked up from germline, CDR1 is SGHRS and CDR2 is YFSETQ. The CDR3 extends over 15 amino acids. The CDR3 loop reads CASSLDGTGKYEQYF. CDR3 bases: TGCGCCAGCAGCTTGGACGGGACGGGGAAATACGAGCAGTACTTC.

There are many counts of this clonotype. V is TRBV6-5 and J is TRBJ2-7; TRBD1 aligns across 8 bases. Trimming cost V 0 bases and J 5 bases; bases outside gene matches: 3. The V gene's germline CDR1 is MNHEY and CDR2 SVGAGI. The CDR3 contains 14 residues. The CDR3 is CASSYSRGLNEQYF. The CDR3 DNA follows: TGTGCCAGCAGTTACTCCAGGGGGCTGAACGAGCAGTACTTC.

The chain has TRBV3-1 and TRBJ1-5; TRBD1 matches at 7 bases. This CDR3 spans 15 amino acids. CDR1 LGHDT and CDR2 YNNKEL come from the germline V gene (reference sequence). With V trimmed by 4 bases and J by 3 bases, 6 bases remained unmatched. The DNA of the CDR3 is TGTGCCAGCAGCCCACGACAGGGACCCAATCAGCCCCAGCATTTT. Protein product: CASSPRQGPNQPQHF.

This clonotype was seen once. This sequence joins TRBV2 and TRBJ2-5; D is perhaps TRBD2 (6 bases). This CDR3 spans 16 amino acids. Germline lookup yields CDR1 SNHLY and CDR2 FYNNEI. Trimming removed 4 bases at V and 5 bases at J, with 20 bases between. The CDR3 nucleotides are TGTGCCAGCAGTGGGTCCCGCGGGATGGTGGGCGAGACCCAGTACTTC. It is translated as CASSGSRGMVGETQYF.

This clonotype was recorded many times. The V gene is TRBV7-2, the J gene TRBJ2-2; 9 bases fit TRBD2. V was pared by 3 bases and J by 5 bases, with 1 base of the junction left unmatched. The CDR3 is 14 amino acids. The germline V gene has CDR1 SGHTA and CDR2 FQGNSA. For the CDR3, the DNA is TGTGCCAGCAGCTTCCTAGCGGGGACCGGGGAGCTGTTTTTT. Its translation: CASSFLAGTGELFF.

This clonotype was seen many times. The gene calls are TRBV20-1 and TRBJ2-6; D could derive from TRBD1 or TRBD2 (6 bases each). The CDR3 loop spans 14 amino acids. Germline V gives CDR1 DFQATT, CDR2 SNEGSKA (reference sequence). V gave up 3 bases and J gave up 2 bases, with 8 bases separating them. The CDR3 sequence: CSASGGAGANVLTF. CDR3 bases: TGCAGTGCTAGCGGGGGCGCTGGGGCCAACGTCCTGACTTTC.

The gene calls are TRBV29-1 and TRBJ2-5, with no clear D. CDR1 SQVTM and CDR2 ANQGSEA come from the germline V gene. The CDR3 consists of 13 residues. V dropped 6 bases and J dropped 1 base, with 12 bases sitting between them. The CDR3: CSVADTFQETQYF. CDR3 nucleotide sequence: TGCAGCGTCGCTGACACATTCCAAGAGACCCAGTACTTC.

Comments on this clonotype: This may be a read error, as it is one base from a much larger clone. The J gene is TRBJ2-1, the V gene TRBV7-2, with a tentative D call TRBD1 (5 bases). Germline values: CDR1 SGHTA, CDR2 FQGNSA. The CDR3 spans 14 residues. This chain's CDR3 is CANSYGQAYNEQFF. CDR3 coding DNA: TGTGCCAACAGCTACGGACAAGCCTACAATGAGCAGTTCTTC.

V is TRBV5-8 and J is TRBJ1-4; D is undetermined. This CDR3 is built from 14 residues. The germline V and J ends were trimmed by 6 bases and 4 bases, with 13 bases remaining between them. Per germline, CDR1 SGHTS and CDR2 YDEGEE. The CDR3 loop reads CASTVETINEKLFF. CDR3 DNA sequence: TGTGCCAGCACCGTAGAGACCATTAATGAAAAACTGTTTTTT.

Points on this clonotype: A much larger clone is a single base away; this may be a read error. This chain uses TRBV12-3 or TRBV12-4 with TRBJ2-1; 10 bases match TRBD2. V shed 11 bases, J shed 9 bases, and the junction held 7 bases outside the gene matches. CDR3 length: 12 residues. CDR3 amino acids: CADGLADSEQFF. CDR3 DNA sequence: TGTGCCGACGGACTAGCGGACAGTGAGCAGTTCTTC.

There are a few counts of this clonotype. This CDR3 is CASSSSMAVTDTQYF. CDR3 nucleotides: TGTGCCAGTAGTTCGTCTATGGCAGTCACAGATACGCAGTATTTT. This chain links TRBV19 with TRBJ2-3; D unresolved. Germline CDR1 reads LNHDA; CDR2 reads SQIVND (reference sequence). The CDR3 has 15 amino acids. V gave up 5 bases and J gave up 2 bases, with 14 bases separating them.

The rearrangement links TRBV7-3 to TRBJ2-2, with a weak D call TRBD2 (6 bases). In germline, CDR1 is SGHTA, CDR2 FQGTGA. The ends were cut back, 1 base at V and 6 bases at J, with 9 bases in the middle. The CDR3 runs to 14 residues. CDR3 sequence reads: CASSLNGGPGELFF. CDR3 bases: TGTGCCAGCAGCTTAAACGGGGGTCCCGGGGAGCTGTTTTTT.

This clonotype was seen only once. The rearrangement uses TRBV2 and TRBJ2-1; 8 bases fit TRBD2. Trimming took 1 base from V and 6 from J; bases not matched to a gene: 5. The germline V gene encodes CDR1 SNHLY and CDR2 FYNNEI. This CDR3 has 15 residues. CDR3 region: CASSEGVAGPNEQFF. The DNA for the CDR3 is TGTGCCAGCAGTGAAGGGGTAGCGGGGCCCAATGAGCAGTTCTTC.

Only a few counts were recorded for this clonotype. The rearrangement links TRBV7-3 to TRBJ2-5; D perhaps matches TRBD2 (5 bases). The V gene lost 1 base and the J gene lost 2 bases, with 8 bases spanning the gap. Germline V gives CDR1 SGHTA, CDR2 FQGTGA. CDR3 size: 14 residues. The CDR3 coding sequence is TGTGCCAGCAGCTTAATGACGGGACAAGAGACCCAGTACTTC. It yields the protein CASSLMTGQETQYF.

This clonotype was seen repeatedly, ten times or more. The chain employs TRBV12-3 or TRBV12-4 and TRBJ2-7; 7 bases align to TRBD1. The CDR3 runs 13 residues. V shed 6 bases and J 5 bases; nucleotides not matched to a gene: 7. This chain's CDR3 is CASRNRGVHEQYF. For the CDR3, the DNA is TGTGCCAGCAGAAACAGGGGAGTCCACGAGCAGTACTTC.

This clonotype has ten or more counts. The chain uses TRBV3-1 and TRBJ2-7; D may be TRBD2 (5 bases). V was shortened by 4 bases and J by 2 bases, with 12 bases between the two germline ends. Germline CDR1 is LGHDT and CDR2 is YNNKEL (reference sequence). The CDR3 is made up of 14 amino acids. The CDR3 loop reads CASSLRELPYEQYF. The CDR3 coding sequence is TGTGCCAGCAGCCTACGGGAACTGCCCTACGAGCAGTACTTC.

The chain uses TRBV29-1 and TRBJ2-6; D not resolved. This CDR3 contains 13 residues. Trimming removed 6 bases at V and 4 bases at J, with 10 bases between. Per the germline V gene, CDR1 is SQVTM and CDR2 is ANQGSEA. CDR3 region: CSVDLEGANVLTF. CDR3 coding DNA: TGCAGCGTGGATTTGGAGGGGGCCAACGTCCTGACTTTC.